This TCR beta chain was identified in a study of blood T cells in healthy people across ages. The table lists this clonotype with a few counts. Germline V CDR1 and CDR2: MDHEN, SYDVKM. V lost 7 bases and J lost 8, with 8 bases in between. CDR3 length: 10 residues. A second PCR, run for about 6 to 12 cycles, used a sample-barcoded 5' primer plus a J-beta primer mix. One entry per CDR3 protein, called by TCRdb with MiXCR from the 5' RACE reads. Counted here are hundreds of thousands of distinct CDR3 sequences, about 30% occurring once; the ten biggest clones make up approximately 14%. The J gene is TRBJ1-2, the V gene TRBV28; D is ambiguous. The sequence derives from a woman older than 75 in good health. The sample consisted of blood. This CDR3 reads CASMAGGYTF. In nucleotides, the CDR3 is TGTGCCAGCATGGCGGGCGGCTACACCTTC.